This T cell receptor (beta chain) was retrieved from a study of cytomegalovirus exposure and HLA in healthy donors. The V gene's germline CDR1 is SGDLS and CDR2 YYNGEE. V was pared by 7 bases and J by 1 base, with 14 bases between. The CDR3 has 14 residues. 60 Vbeta and 13 Jbeta primers were used in PCR. The table came from immunoSEQ multiplex PCR; TCRdb's copy has only in-frame clones and leaves some out. Among 140,000 or so clones listed, 70% were seen once. The source is a woman aged 30 to 39 in good health and CMV-seronegative. The chain employs TRBV9 and TRBJ1-1; maybe TRBD1 (5 bases). Material: PBMCs. The CDR3: CASGGTAGNTEAFF. Written as DNA, the CDR3 is TGTGCCAGCGGGGGGACCGCGGGGAACACTGAAGCTTTCTTT. Full variable domain (outside the CDR3, taken from reference TRBV9 and TRBJ1-1): DSGVTQTPKHLITATGQRVTLRCSPRSGDLSVYWYQQSLDQGLQFLIQYYNGEERAKGNILERFSAQQFPDLHSELNLSSLELGDSALYFCASGGTAGNTEAFFGQGTRLTVV.